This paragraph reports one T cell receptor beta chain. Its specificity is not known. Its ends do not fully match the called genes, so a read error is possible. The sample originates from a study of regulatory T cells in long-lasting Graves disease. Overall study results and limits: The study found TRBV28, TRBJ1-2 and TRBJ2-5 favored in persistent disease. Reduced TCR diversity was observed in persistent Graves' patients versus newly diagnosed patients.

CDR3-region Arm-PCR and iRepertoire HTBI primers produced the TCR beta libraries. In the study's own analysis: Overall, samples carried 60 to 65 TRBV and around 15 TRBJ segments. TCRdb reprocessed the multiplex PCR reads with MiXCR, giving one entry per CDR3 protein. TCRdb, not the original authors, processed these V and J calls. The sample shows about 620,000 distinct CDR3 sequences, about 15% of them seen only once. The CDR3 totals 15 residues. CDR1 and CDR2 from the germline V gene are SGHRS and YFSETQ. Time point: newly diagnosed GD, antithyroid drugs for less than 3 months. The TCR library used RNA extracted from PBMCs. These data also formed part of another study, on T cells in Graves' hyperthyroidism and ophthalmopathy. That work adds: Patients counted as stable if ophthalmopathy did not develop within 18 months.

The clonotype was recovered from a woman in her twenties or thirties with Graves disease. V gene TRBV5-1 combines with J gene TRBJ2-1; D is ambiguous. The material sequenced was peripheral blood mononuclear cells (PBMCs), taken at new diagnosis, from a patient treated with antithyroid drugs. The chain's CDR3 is CASSLRSGNYNEQFF. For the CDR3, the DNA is TGTGCCAGCAGCTTGAGGTCAGGCAACTACAATGAGCAGTTCTTC. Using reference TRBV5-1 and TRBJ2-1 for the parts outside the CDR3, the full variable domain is KAGVTQTPRYLIKTRGQQVTLSCSPISGHRSVSWYQQTPGQGLQFLFEYFSETQRNKGNFPGRFSGRQFSNSRSEMNVSTLELGDSALYLCASSLRSGNYNEQFFGPGTRLTVL.